These 29 T cell receptor beta chains were all obtained from the same sample, sequenced in a study of blood T cells in healthy people across ages. A second 7 to 11 cycle PCR used barcoded and J-beta primers. TCRdb reanalysed the 5' RACE reads using MiXCR and keeps one entry per CDR3 protein. The sample consists of around 650,000 distinct CDR3 sequences, roughly 30% of them appearing once. Sequenced input: blood. Receptors originate from an elderly woman in good health.

The chain uses TRBV6-1 and TRBJ2-1; D gene unclear. Trimming shortened V by 6 bases and J by 8 bases, and 20 bases separated the two germline ends. In germline, CDR1 is MNHNS, CDR2 SASEGT. The CDR3 sequence is 15 residues long. The CDR3 DNA reads as TGTGCCAGCAGCCCCTTTTTCGCTCAGTCCGATGAGCAGTTCTTC. This codes for CASSPFFAQSDEQFF.

A note on this clonotype: The junction shows a germline mismatch at one end, possibly a read error. The rearrangement uses TRBV12-3 or TRBV12-4 and TRBJ1-2, with D uncertain. The CDR3 sequence is 14 residues long. The DNA for the CDR3 is TGTGCCAACAGTCGGATAATGTCCGGTGATGGCTACACCTTC. It codes for CANSRIMSGDGYTF.

This clonotype was observed at least ten times. The chain has TRBV6-6 and TRBJ2-3, with TRBD2 matching 15 bases. The germline V gene encodes CDR1 MNHNY and CDR2 SVGAGI (reference sequence). This CDR3 contains 17 residues. V lost 5 bases, J lost 3 bases, and 6 bases stayed unmatched. CDR3 loop: CASSRGLAGGLTDTQYF. CDR3 bases: TGTGCCAGCAGTCGCGGACTAGCGGGGGGGTTAACAGATACGCAGTATTTT.

This clonotype has a handful of counts. Possible read error: a much larger clone is one base away. The V and J genes are TRBV9 and TRBJ2-5; D is perhaps TRBD2 (6 bases). Germline V lookup: CDR1 SGDLS, CDR2 YYNGEE. This CDR3 contains 13 residues. V was shortened by 0 bases and J by 11 bases, with 14 bases between the two germline ends. The CDR3 DNA is TGTGCCAGCAGCGTAGTAACGGGCGGGGAGCAGTACTTC. It encodes CASSVVTGGEQYF.

V is TRBV20-1 and J is TRBJ2-3; D gene ambiguous. CDR3 length: 14 residues. V shed 2 bases and J shed 0 bases, with 9 bases lying between them. The germline V gene has CDR1 DFQATT and CDR2 SNEGSKA (reference sequence). In DNA form, the CDR3 reads TGCAGTGCTAGACGGAGTTCTAGCACAGATACGCAGTATTTT. It yields the protein CSARRSSSTDTQYF.

This sequence joins TRBV27 and TRBJ2-7; TRBD2 might be the D (7 bases). Germline V gene lookup returns CDR1 MNHEY and CDR2 SMNVEV (reference sequence). The CDR3 covers 16 residues. Trimming removed 4 bases from V and 2 bases from J, with 18 bases in between. CDR3: CASSSSRGAMTYEQYF. The DNA of the CDR3 is TGTGCCAGCAGTTCCTCTCGGGGGGCAATGACCTACGAGCAGTACTTC.

This clonotype was found many times. The rearrangement joins TRBV20-1 to TRBJ2-4, with TRBD2 as a possible D gene (6 bases). The CDR3 runs to 12 residues. Per the germline V gene, CDR1 is DFQATT and CDR2 is SNEGSKA (reference sequence). For the CDR3, the DNA is TGCAGAGCCAAGGGACTCCCAAACATTCAGTACTTC. It codes for CRAKGLPNIQYF.

This clonotype was seen ten or more times. This sequence joins TRBV10-3 and TRBJ2-7; 10 bases are shared with TRBD1. V shed 5 bases and J 5 bases; nucleotides not matched to a gene: 6. The germline CDR1 and CDR2 sequences are ENHRY and SYGVKD. CDR3 length equals 14 residues. The CDR3 is CAISRDRGSDEQYF. The CDR3 nucleotides are TGTGCCATCAGTCGGGACAGGGGTTCGGACGAGCAGTACTTC.

This clonotype came up a few times. The chain links TRBV11-1 to TRBJ2-3; D remains unclear. Germline CDR1 and CDR2: SGHAT and FQDESV (reference sequence). The CDR3 runs 14 residues. V was clipped by 4 bases and J by 1 base, with 9 bases between them. The CDR3 loop is CASSSTSGTDTQYF. The CDR3 DNA reads as TGTGCCAGCAGCTCCACGTCGGGCACAGATACGCAGTATTTT.

The chain joins TRBV6-1 to TRBJ1-5; possibly TRBD1 for D (6 bases). This CDR3 region has 15 residues. V lost 5 bases and J 5 bases, leaving 16 bases between the germline ends. Germline V lookup: CDR1 MNHNS, CDR2 SASEGT. The CDR3 region is CASSQEGVEYQPQHF. In DNA, the CDR3 is TGTGCCAGCAGTCAGGAGGGGGTAGAATATCAGCCCCAGCATTTT.

This clonotype has ten or more counts. V and J are TRBV27 and TRBJ2-5; a weak D match, TRBD2 (6 bases). Trimming stripped 6 bases from V and 3 bases from J, with 20 bases between. Germline CDR1 MNHEY, CDR2 SMNVEV (reference sequence). The CDR3 runs to 16 residues. As DNA, the CDR3 is TGTGCCAGCAGCGCAACCCGGAGACTAGTAAAAGAGACCCAGTACTTC. Its translation is CASSATRRLVKETQYF.

This clonotype was detected many times. The chain links TRBV3-1 to TRBJ2-3, with D maybe TRBD1 (5 bases). Per the germline V gene, CDR1 is LGHDT and CDR2 is YNNKEL (reference sequence). This CDR3 spans 17 amino acids. Trimming stripped 5 bases from V and 6 bases from J, with 24 bases between. The CDR3 loop reads CASSSLTPAAPGDTQYF. CDR3 DNA sequence: TGTGCCAGCAGCTCGCTCACACCGGCCGCCCCAGGGGATACGCAGTATTTT.

This clonotype was seen many times. The chain joins TRBV3-1 to TRBJ2-5; 8 bases fit TRBD2. Germline-derived CDR1 and CDR2 are LGHDT and YNNKEL (reference sequence). V lost 0 bases and J lost 2; bases outside the gene matches: 11. The CDR3 is 18 residues long. DNA for the CDR3: TGTGCCAGCAGCCAAGACAAGGGAATAGCGGGGAGGCAAGAGACCCAGTACTTC. It yields the protein CASSQDKGIAGRQETQYF.

V gene TRBV5-1 combines with J gene TRBJ2-3; TRBD2 agrees at 12 bases. Germline CDR1 is SGHRS and CDR2 is YFSETQ. The V gene end was trimmed by 0 bases and the J gene end by 4 bases; junction bases not matched to a gene: 6. CDR3 length: 17 residues. The CDR3 DNA reads as TGCGCCAGCAGCTTGGTCGCTAGCGGGGGGGTCGCAGATACGCAGTATTTT. It yields the protein CASSLVASGGVADTQYF. The full variable domain, rest sourced from reference TRBV5-1 and TRBJ2-3, is KAGVTQTPRYLIKTRGQQVTLSCSPISGHRSVSWYQQTPGQGLQFLFEYFSETQRNKGNFPGRFSGRQFSNSRSEMNVSTLELGDSALYLCASSLVASGGVADTQYFGPGTRLTVL.

A remark on this clonotype: Being one base from a much bigger clone, this may be a read error. The J gene is TRBJ1-1, the V gene TRBV21-1. TRBV21-1 is described as a pseudogene. The CDR3 sequence is 9 residues long. The CDR3 nucleotides are TGTGCCAGCGACAGTGGAGCTTTCTTT. Translated: CASDSGAFF.

V usage is TRBV4-1 and J usage is TRBJ1-1; no reliable D call. With 4 bases removed from V and 3 bases from J, the gap between germline ends came to 9 bases. The CDR3 spans 13 residues. Germline loops: CDR1 MGHRA, CDR2 YSYEKL. The CDR3 nucleotides are TGCGCCAGCAGCCCCCCAGGTTACACTGAAGCTTTCTTT. This encodes CASSPPGYTEAFF.

This clonotype was seen ten or more times. This chain connects TRBV29-1 to TRBJ1-5, with TRBD1 as a possible D gene (6 bases). This CDR3 has 12 residues. V lost 4 bases to trimming and J lost 5 bases, with 9 bases between them. CDR1 and CDR2 from the germline V gene are SQVTM and ANQGSEA. The CDR3 loop is CSVGGADQPQHF. DNA of the CDR3: TGCAGCGTTGGGGGGGCGGATCAGCCCCAGCATTTT.

This clonotype was found many times. This CDR3 is CASSPTGIPYGYTF. DNA of the CDR3: TGTGCCAGCAGCCCGACAGGGATCCCCTATGGCTACACCTTC. This sequence joins TRBV3-1 and TRBJ1-2; 7 bases match TRBD1. CDR3 length equals 14 residues. Germline assignment: CDR1 LGHDT and CDR2 YNNKEL (reference sequence). Germline trimming cut 4 bases from V and 4 bases from J; bases unmatched to any gene: 6.

This clonotype showed up many times. In DNA, the CDR3 is TGTGCCAGCAGCTCGACAGGGGGTCTCCCCTACGAGCAGTACTTC. Amino acid sequence: CASSSTGGLPYEQYF. V gene TRBV7-9 combines with J gene TRBJ2-7; 9 positions match TRBD1. The V gene end was trimmed by 4 bases and the J gene end by 2 bases; junction bases not matched to a gene: 6. CDR1 SEHNR and CDR2 FQNEAQ come from the germline V gene (reference sequence). The CDR3 consists of 15 residues.

The chain employs TRBV20-1 and TRBJ2-3; TRBD2 aligns across 10 bases. Germline-derived CDR1 and CDR2 are DFQATT and SNEGSKA (reference sequence). V lost 0 bases and J lost 4; bases outside the gene matches: 7. CDR3 length: 16 residues. CDR3 bases: TGCAGTGCTAGAGATCGGGTGAGCGGGGGGGCAGATACGCAGTATTTT. This codes for CSARDRVSGGADTQYF.

The V and J genes are TRBV5-1 and TRBJ1-1, with D uncertain. The V gene's germline CDR1 is SGHRS and CDR2 YFSETQ. This CDR3 region has 13 residues. The germline V and J ends were trimmed by 5 bases and 3 bases, with 11 bases remaining between them. In DNA form, the CDR3 reads TGCGCCAGCAGGGAGAGCATGGACACTGAAGCTTTCTTT. Amino acids: CASRESMDTEAFF. The full variable domain, rest sourced from reference TRBV5-1 and TRBJ1-1, is KAGVTQTPRYLIKTRGQQVTLSCSPISGHRSVSWYQQTPGQGLQFLFEYFSETQRNKGNFPGRFSGRQFSNSRSEMNVSTLELGDSALYLCASRESMDTEAFFGQGTRLTVV.

This chain links TRBV5-6 with TRBJ1-1; maybe TRBD1 (6 bases). The V end was cut by 5 bases, the J end by 6 bases, with 14 bases between. The germline V gene has CDR1 SGHDT and CDR2 YYEEEE. The CDR3 runs 13 residues. The CDR3 protein is CASSPSDSPEAFF. In nucleotides, the CDR3 is TGTGCCAGCAGTCCGTCGGACAGCCCTGAAGCTTTCTTT.

This clonotype was seen ten or more times. A read error may produce the germline difference seen at one junction end. The V and J genes are TRBV7-7 and TRBJ2-5, with 7 nucleotides matching TRBD1. Germline V gene lookup returns CDR1 SSHAT and CDR2 FNYEAQ (reference sequence). The CDR3 has 14 amino acids. CDR3 loop: CASSPRQGTGTQYF. For the CDR3, the DNA is TGTGCTAGCAGCCCCCGACAGGGAACCGGGACCCAGTACTTC.

This clonotype was seen ten or more times. This chain joins TRBV29-1 and TRBJ2-5; 9 bases map to TRBD1. Per the germline V gene, CDR1 is SQVTM and CDR2 is ANQGSEA. The CDR3 spans 14 residues. Unmatched junction bases numbered 5, after V lost 4 bases and J lost 2 bases. This chain's CDR3 is CSVAGQGRQETQYF. DNA of the CDR3: TGCAGCGTTGCGGGACAGGGTCGGCAAGAGACCCAGTACTTC.

The rearrangement links TRBV6-5 to TRBJ2-1, with D tentatively TRBD2 (5 bases). Germline CDR1 reads MNHEY; CDR2 reads SVGAGI. Trimming shortened V by 0 bases and J by 6 bases, and 18 bases separated the two germline ends. The CDR3 contains 17 residues. The CDR3 reads CASSYSSRAYGVNEQFF. The CDR3 DNA reads as TGTGCCAGCAGTTACTCGTCGCGGGCATACGGCGTCAATGAGCAGTTCTTC.

This clonotype appeared many times. The chain links TRBV28 to TRBJ2-3; no definite D call. This CDR3 is 14 amino acids long. Between the trimmed V and J ends, which lost 6 bases and 7 bases, there was a span of 17 bases. The germline gives CDR1 MDHEN, CDR2 SYDVKM. This CDR3 reads CASSSSVVTYTQYF. CDR3 DNA sequence: TGTGCCAGCAGCTCCTCGGTTGTTACTTATACGCAGTATTTT.

This clonotype showed up many times. The V gene is TRBV2, the J gene TRBJ1-2, with D unclear. Germline V gene lookup returns CDR1 SNHLY and CDR2 FYNNEI. With 6 bases removed from V and 0 bases from J, the gap between germline ends came to 11 bases. This CDR3 spans 14 amino acids. The DNA of the CDR3 is TGTGCCAGCAGGGGGAACCGAGCTAACTATGGCTACACCTTC. Residues: CASRGNRANYGYTF.

J is TRBJ2-5 and V is TRBV7-9, with TRBD1 matching over 9 bases. The J call may be mistaken, given a closer DNA end match to TRBJ2-7. This CDR3 region has 15 residues. Germline-derived CDR1 and CDR2 are SEHNR and FQNEAQ (reference sequence). CDR3 residues: CASSLEGQGNHEQYF. The DNA for the CDR3 is TGTGCCAGCAGCTTAGAGGGACAGGGTAACCACGAGCAGTACTTC.

V and J are TRBV6-5 and TRBJ2-4; D is uncertain. CDR3 length: 14 residues. Germline V CDR1 and CDR2: MNHEY, SVGAGI. The V end lost 5 bases, the J end lost 13 bases, and 21 bases lay between the germline ends. The CDR3 nucleotides are TGTGCCAGCAGTGACTTGCCAGAATACAATGAGCAGTACTTC. Translation gives CASSDLPEYNEQYF.